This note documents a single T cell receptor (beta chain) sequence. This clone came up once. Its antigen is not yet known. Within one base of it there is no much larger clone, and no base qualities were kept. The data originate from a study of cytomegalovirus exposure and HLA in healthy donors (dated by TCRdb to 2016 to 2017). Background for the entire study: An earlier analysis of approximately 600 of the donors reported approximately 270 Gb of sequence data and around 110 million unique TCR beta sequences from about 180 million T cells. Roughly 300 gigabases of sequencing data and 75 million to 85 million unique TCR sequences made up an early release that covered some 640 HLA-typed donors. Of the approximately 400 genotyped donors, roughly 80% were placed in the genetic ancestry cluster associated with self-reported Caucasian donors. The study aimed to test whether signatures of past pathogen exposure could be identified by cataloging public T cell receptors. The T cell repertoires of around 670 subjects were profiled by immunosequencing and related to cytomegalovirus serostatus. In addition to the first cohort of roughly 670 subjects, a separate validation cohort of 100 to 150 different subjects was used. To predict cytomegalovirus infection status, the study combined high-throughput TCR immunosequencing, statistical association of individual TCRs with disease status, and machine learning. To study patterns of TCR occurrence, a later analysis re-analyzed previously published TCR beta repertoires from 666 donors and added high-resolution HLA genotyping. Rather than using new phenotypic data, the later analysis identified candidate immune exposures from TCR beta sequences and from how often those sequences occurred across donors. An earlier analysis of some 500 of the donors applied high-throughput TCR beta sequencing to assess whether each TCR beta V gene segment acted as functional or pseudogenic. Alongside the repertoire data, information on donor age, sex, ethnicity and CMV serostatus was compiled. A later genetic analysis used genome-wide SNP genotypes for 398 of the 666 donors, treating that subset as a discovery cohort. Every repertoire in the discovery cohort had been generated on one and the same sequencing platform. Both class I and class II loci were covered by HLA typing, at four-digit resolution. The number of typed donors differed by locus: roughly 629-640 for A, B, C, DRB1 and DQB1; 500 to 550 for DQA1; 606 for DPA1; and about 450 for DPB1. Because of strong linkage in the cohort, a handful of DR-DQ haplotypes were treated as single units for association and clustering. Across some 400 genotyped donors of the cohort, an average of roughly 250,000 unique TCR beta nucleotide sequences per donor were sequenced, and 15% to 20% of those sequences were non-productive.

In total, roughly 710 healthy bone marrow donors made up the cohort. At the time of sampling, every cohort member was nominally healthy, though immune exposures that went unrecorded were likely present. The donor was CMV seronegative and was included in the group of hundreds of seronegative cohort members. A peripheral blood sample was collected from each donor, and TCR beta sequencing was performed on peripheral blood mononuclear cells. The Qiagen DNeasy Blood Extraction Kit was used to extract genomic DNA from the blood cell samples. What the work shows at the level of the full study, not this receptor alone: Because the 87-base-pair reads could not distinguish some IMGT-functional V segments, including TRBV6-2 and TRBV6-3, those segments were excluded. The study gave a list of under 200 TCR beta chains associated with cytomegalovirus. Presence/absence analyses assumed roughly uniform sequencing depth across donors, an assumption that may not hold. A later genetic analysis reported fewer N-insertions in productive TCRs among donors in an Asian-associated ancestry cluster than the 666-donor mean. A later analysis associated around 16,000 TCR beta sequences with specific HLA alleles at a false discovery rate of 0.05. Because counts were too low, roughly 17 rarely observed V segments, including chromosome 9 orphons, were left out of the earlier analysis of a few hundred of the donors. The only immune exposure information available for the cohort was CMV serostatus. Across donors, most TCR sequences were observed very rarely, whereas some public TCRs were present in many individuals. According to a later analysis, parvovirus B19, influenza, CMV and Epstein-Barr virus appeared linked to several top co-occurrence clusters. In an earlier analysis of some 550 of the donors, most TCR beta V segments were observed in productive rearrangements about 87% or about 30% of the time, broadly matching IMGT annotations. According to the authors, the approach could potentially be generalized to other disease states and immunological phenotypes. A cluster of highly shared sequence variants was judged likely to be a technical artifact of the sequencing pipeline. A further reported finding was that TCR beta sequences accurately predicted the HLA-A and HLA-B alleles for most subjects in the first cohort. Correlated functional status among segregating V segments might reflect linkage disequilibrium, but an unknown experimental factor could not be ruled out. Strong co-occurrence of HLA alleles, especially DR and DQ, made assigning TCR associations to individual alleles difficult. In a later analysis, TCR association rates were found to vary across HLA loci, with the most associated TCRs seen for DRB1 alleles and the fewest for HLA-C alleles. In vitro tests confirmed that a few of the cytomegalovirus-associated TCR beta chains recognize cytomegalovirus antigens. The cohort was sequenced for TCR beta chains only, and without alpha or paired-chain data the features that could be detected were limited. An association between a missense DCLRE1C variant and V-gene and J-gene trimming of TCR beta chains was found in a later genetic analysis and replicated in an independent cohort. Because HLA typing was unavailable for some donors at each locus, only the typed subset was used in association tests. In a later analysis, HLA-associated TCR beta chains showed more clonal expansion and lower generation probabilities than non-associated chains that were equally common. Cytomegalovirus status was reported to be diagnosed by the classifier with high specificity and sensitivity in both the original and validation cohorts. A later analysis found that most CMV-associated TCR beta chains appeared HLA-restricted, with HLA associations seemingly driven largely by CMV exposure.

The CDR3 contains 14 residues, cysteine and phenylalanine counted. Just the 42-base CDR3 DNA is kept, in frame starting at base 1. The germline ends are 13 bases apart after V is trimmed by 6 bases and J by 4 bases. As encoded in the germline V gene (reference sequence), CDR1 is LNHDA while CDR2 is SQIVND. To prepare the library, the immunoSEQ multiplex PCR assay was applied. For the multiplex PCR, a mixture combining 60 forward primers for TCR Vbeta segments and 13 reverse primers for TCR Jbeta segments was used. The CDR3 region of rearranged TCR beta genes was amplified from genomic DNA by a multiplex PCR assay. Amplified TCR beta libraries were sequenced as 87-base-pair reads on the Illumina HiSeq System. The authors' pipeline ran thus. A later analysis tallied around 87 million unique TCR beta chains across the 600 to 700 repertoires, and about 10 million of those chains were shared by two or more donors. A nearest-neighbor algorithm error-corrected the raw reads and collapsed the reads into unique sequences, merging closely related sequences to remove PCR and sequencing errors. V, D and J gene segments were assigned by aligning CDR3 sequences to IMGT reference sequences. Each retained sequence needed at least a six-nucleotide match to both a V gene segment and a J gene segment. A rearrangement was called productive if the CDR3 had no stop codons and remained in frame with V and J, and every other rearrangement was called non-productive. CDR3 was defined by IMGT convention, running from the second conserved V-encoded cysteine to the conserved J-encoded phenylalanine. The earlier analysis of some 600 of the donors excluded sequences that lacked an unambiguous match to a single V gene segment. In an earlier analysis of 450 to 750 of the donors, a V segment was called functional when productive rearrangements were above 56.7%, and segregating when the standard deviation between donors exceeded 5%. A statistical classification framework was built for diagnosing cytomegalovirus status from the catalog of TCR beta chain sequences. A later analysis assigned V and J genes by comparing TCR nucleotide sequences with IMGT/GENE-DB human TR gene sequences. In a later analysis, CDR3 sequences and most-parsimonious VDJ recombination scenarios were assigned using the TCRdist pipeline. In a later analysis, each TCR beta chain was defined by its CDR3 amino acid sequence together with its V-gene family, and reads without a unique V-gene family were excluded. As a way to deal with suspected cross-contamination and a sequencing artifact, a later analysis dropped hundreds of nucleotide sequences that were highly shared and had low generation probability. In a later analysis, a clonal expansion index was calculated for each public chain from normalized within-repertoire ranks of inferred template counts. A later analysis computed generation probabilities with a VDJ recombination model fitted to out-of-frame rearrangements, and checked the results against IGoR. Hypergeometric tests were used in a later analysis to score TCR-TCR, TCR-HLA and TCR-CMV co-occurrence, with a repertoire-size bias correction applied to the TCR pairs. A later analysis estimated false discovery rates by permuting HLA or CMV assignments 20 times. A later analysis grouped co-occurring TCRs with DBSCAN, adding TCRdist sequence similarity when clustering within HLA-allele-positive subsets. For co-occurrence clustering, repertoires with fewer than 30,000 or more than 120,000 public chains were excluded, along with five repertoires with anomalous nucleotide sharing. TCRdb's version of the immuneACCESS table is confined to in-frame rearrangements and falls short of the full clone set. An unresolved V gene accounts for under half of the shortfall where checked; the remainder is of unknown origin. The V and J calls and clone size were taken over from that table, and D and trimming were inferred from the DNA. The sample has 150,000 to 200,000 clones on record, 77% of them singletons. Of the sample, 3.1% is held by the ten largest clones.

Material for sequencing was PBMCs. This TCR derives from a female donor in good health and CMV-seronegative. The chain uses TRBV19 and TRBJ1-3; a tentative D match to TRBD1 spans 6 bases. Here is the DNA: TGTGCCAGTAGACCGCAGGGGTCGGGAAACACCATATATTTT. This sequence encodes CASRPQGSGNTIYF.